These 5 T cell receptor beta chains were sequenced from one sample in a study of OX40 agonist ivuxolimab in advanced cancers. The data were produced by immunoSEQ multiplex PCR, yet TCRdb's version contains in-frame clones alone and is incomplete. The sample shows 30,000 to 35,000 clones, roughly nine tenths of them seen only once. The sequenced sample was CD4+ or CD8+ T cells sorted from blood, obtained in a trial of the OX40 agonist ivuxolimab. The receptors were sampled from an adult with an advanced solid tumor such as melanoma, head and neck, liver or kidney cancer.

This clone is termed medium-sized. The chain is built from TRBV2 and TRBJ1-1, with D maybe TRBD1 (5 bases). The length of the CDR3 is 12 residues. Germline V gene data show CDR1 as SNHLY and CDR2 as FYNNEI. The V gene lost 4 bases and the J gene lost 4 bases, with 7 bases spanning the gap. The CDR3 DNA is TGTGCCAGCAGTGGGGGGGGCACTGAAGCTTTCTTT. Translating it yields CASSGGGTEAFF.

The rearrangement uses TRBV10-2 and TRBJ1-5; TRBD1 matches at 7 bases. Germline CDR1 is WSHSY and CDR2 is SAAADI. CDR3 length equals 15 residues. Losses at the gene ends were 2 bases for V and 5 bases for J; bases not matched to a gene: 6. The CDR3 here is CASSEAGTGDQPQHF. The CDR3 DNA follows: TGCGCCAGCAGTGAGGCTGGCACAGGGGATCAGCCCCAGCATTTT.

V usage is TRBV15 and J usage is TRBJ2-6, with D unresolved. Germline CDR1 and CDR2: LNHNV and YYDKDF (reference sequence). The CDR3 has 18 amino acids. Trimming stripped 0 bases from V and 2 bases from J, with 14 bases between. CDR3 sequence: CATSRDPKRAPGANVLTF. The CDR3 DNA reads TGTGCCACCAGCAGAGATCCGAAACGGGCCCCTGGGGCCAACGTCCTGACTTTC.

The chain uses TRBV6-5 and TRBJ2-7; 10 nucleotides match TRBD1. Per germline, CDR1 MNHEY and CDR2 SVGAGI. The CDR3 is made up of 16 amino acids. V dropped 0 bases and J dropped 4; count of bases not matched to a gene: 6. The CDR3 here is CASSYSMTGGLYEQYF. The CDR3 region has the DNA TGTGCCAGCAGTTACTCTATGACAGGGGGCTTATACGAGCAGTACTTC.

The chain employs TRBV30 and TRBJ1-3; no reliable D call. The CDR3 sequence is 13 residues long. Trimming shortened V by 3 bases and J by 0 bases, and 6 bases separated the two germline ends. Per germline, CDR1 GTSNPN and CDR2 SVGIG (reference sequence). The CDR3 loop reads CAWSEGSGNTIYF. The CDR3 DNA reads TGTGCCTGGAGCGAGGGCTCTGGAAACACCATATATTTT.